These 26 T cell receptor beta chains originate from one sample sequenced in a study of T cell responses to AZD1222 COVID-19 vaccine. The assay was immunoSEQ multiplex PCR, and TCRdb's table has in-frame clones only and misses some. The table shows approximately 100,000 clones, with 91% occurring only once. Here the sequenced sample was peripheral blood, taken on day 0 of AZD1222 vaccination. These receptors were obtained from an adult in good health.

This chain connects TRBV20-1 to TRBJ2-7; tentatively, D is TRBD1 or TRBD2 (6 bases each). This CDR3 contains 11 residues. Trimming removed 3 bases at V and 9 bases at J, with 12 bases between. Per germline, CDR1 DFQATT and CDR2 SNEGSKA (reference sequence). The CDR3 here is CSASWGAGQYF. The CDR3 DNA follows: TGCAGTGCTAGTTGGGGGGCCGGGCAGTACTTC.

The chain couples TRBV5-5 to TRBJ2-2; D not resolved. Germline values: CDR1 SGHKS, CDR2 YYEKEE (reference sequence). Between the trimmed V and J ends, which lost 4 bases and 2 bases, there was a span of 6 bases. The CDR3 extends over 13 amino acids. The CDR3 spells CASSTRNTGELFF. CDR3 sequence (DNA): TGTGCCAGCAGCACCCGAAACACCGGGGAGCTGTTTTTT.

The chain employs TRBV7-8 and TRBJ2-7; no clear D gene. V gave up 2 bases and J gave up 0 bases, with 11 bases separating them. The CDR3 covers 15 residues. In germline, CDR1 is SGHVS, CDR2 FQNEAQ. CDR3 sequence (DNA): TGTGCCAGCAGCTTATTGGCTGGGGTCTCCTACGAGCAGTACTTC. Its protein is CASSLLAGVSYEQYF.

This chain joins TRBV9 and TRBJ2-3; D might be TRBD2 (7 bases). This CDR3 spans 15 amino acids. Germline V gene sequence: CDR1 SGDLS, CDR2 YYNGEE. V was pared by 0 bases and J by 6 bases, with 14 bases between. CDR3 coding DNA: TGTGCCAGCAGCGTAGGGTGGGGGGGCGCCGATACGCAGTATTTT. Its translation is CASSVGWGGADTQYF.

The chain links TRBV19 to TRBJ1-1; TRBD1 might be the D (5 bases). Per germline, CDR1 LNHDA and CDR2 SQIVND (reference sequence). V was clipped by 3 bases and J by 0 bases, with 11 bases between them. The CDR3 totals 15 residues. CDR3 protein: CASSMAGTMNTEAFF. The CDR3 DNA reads TGTGCCAGTAGTATGGCAGGGACGATGAACACTGAAGCTTTCTTT.

CDR3 bases: TGCGCCAGCAGCTTGGTAATTAACACTGAAGCTTTCTTT. Protein sequence: CASSLVINTEAFF. The chain couples TRBV5-1 to TRBJ1-1; unclear D gene. Trimming pared 0 bases from V and 2 bases from J, leaving 5 bases between. This CDR3 comprises 13 residues. Germline-derived CDR1 and CDR2 are SGHRS and YFSETQ.

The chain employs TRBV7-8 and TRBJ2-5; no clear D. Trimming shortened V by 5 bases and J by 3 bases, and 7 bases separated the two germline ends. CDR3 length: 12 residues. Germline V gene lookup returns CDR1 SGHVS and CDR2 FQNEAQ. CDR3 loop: CASSPNEETQYF. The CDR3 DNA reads TGTGCCAGCAGCCCCAACGAAGAGACCCAGTACTTC.

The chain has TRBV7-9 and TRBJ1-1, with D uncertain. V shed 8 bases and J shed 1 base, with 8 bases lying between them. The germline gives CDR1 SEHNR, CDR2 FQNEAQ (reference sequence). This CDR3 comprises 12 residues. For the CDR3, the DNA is TGTGCCAGCTCCCCTCGGAACACTGAAGCTTTCTTT. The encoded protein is CASSPRNTEAFF.

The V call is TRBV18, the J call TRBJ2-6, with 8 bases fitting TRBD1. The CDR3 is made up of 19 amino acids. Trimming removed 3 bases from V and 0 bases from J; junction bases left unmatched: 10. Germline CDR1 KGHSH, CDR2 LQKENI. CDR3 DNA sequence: TGTGCCAGCTCACCCACCACAGGGGGACGGAGCTCTGGGGCCAACGTCCTGACTTTC. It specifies CASSPTTGGRSSGANVLTF.

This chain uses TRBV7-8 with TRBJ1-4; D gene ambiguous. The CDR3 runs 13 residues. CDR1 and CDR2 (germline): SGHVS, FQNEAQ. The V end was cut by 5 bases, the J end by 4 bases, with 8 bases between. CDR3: CASSLDYNEKLFF. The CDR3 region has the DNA TGTGCCAGCAGCCTGGATTATAATGAAAAACTGTTTTTT.

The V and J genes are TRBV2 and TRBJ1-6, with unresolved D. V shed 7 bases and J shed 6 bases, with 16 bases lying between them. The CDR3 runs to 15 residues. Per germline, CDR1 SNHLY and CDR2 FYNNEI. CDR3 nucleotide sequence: TGTGCCAGCACCCGGGTCGGCGTTTTTAATTCACCCCTCCACTTT. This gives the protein CASTRVGVFNSPLHF.

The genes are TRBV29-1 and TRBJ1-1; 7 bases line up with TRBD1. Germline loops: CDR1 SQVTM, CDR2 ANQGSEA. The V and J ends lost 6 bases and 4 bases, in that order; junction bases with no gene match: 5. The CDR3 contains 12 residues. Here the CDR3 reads CSVRQGSTEAFF. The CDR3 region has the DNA TGCAGCGTACGACAGGGATCCACTGAAGCTTTCTTT.

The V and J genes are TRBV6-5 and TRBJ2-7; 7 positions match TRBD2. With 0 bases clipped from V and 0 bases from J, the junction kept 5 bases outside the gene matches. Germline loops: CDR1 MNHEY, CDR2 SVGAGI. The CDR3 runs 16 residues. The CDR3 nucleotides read TGTGCCAGCAGTTACTCAGGGCTAGCGGCCTCCTACGAGCAGTACTTC. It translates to CASSYSGLAASYEQYF.

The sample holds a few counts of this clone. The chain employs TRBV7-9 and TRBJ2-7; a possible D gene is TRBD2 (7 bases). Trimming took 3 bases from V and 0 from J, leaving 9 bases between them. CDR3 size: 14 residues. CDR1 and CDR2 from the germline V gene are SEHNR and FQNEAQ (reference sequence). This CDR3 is CASSLGGRSYEQYF. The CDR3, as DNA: TGTGCCAGCAGCTTGGGGGGGCGCTCCTACGAGCAGTACTTC.

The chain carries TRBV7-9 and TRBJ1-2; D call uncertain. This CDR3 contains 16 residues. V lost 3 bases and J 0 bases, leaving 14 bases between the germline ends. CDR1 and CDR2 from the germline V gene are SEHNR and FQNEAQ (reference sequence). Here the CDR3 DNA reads TGTGCCAGCAGCTTGGAGATGCCTTTAGCTAACTATGGCTACACCTTC. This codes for CASSLEMPLANYGYTF.

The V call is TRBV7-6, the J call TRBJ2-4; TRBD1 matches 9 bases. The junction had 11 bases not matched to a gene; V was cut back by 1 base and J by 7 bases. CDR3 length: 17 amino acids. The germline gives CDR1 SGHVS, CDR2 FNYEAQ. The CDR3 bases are TGTGCCAGCAGCTTAGTGACAGGGGGTAACAGGAGGAACATTCAGTACTTC. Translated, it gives CASSLVTGGNRRNIQYF.

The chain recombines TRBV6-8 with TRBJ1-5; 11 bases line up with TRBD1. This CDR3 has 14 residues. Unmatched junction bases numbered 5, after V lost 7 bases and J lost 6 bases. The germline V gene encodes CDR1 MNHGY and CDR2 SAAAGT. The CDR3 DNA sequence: TGTGCCAGCACCAGGACAGGGGGCGGTCAGCCCCAGCATTTT. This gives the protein CASTRTGGGQPQHF.

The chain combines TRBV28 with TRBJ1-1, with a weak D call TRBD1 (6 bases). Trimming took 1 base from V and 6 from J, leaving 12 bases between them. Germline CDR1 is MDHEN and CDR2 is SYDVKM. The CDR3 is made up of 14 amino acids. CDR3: CASSLYTGTAEAFF. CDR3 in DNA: TGTGCCAGCAGTTTATACACAGGGACCGCTGAAGCTTTCTTT.

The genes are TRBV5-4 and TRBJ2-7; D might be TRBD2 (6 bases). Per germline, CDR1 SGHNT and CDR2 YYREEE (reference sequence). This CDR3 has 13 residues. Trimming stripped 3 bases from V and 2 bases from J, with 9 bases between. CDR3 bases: TGTGCCAGCAGCTCGGGACTGCCCTACGAGCAGTACTTC. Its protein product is CASSSGLPYEQYF.

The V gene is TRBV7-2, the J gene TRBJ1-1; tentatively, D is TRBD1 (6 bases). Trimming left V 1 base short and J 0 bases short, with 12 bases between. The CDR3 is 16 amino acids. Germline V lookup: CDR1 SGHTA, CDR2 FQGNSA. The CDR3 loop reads CASSLGTQGMNTEAFF. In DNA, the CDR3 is TGTGCCAGCAGCTTAGGGACACAGGGAATGAACACTGAAGCTTTCTTT.

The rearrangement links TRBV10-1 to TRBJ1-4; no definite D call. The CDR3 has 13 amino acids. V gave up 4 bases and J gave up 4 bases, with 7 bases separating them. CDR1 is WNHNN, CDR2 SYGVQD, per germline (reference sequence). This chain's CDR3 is CASSARINEKLFF. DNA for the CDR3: TGCGCCAGCAGTGCTCGGATTAATGAAAAACTGTTTTTT.

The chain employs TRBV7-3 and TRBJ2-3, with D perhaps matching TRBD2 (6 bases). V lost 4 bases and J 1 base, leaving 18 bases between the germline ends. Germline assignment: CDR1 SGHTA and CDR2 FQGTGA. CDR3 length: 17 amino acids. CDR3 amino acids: CASSSTAGPGGTDTQYF. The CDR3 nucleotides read TGTGCCAGCAGCTCAACCGCGGGACCTGGAGGCACAGATACGCAGTATTTT. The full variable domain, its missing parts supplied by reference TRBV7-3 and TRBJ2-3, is GAGVSQTPSNKVTEKGKYVELRCDPISGHTALYWYRQSLGQGPEFLIYFQGTGAADDSGLPNDRFFAVRPEGSVSTLKIQRTERGDSAVYLCASSSTAGPGGTDTQYFGPGTRLTVL.

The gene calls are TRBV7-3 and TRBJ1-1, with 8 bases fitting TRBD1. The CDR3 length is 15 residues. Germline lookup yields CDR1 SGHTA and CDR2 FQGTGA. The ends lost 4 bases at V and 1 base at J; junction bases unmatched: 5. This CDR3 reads CASSWSGTGNTEAFF. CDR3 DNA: TGTGCCAGCAGCTGGTCCGGGACAGGGAACACTGAAGCTTTCTTT.

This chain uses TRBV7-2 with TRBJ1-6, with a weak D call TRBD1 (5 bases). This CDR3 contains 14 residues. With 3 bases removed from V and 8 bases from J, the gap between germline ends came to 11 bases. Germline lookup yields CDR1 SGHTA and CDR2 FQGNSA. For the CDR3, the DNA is TGTGCCAGCAGCTTCAGCAGGGCTGATTCACCCCTCCACTTT. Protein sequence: CASSFSRADSPLHF.

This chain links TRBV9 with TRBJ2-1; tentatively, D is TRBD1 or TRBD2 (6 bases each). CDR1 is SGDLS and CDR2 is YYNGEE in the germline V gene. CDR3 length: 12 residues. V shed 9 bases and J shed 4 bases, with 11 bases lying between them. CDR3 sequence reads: CATGGSYNEQFF. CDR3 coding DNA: TGTGCCACCGGGGGCTCGTACAATGAGCAGTTCTTC.

The CDR3 loop reads CASSLLAQSRSNEKLFF. CDR3 in DNA: TGCGCCAGCAGCTTGTTGGCACAGAGCCGCTCCAATGAAAAACTGTTTTTT. The chain combines TRBV5-1 with TRBJ1-4; D unclear. This CDR3 comprises 17 residues. The V and J ends lost 1 base and 5 bases respectively, with 18 bases between them. In germline, CDR1 is SGHRS, CDR2 YFSETQ.